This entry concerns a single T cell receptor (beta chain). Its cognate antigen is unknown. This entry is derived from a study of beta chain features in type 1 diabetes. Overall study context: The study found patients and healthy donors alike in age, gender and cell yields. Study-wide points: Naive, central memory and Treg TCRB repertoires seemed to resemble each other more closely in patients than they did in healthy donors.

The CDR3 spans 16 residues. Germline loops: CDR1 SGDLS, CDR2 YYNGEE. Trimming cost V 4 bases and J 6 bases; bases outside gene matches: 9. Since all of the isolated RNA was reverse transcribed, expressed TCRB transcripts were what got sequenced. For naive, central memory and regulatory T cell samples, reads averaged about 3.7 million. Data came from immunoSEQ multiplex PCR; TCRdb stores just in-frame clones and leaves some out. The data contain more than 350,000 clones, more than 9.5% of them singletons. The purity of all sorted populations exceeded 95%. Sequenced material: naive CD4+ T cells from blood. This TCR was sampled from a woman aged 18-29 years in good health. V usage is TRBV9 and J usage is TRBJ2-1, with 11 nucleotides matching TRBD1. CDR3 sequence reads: CASSPITGTGGNEQFF. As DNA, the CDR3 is TGTGCCAGCAGCCCGATAACCGGGACAGGGGGCAATGAGCAGTTCTTC. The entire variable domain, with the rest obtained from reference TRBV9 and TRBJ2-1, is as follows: DSGVTQTPKHLITATGQRVTLRCSPRSGDLSVYWYQQSLDQGLQFLIQYYNGEERAKGNILERFSAQQFPDLHSELNLSSLELGDSALYFCASSPITGTGGNEQFFGPGTRLTVL.